One and the same sample provided the 8 T cell receptor beta chains below, sequenced in a study of T cells in Graves' hyperthyroidism and ophthalmopathy. The source material, RNA transcripts, was used to amplify TCR beta CDR3 regions. HTBI primers were used for first-round RT-PCR of the TCR CDR3. TCRdb re-analysed the multiplex PCR reads in MiXCR, keeping a single row per CDR3 protein. The sample has approximately 740,000 distinct CDR3 sequences, 14% seen once. Sequences were obtained from blood. The origin of the receptors is a woman aged 18-30 years with Graves' hyperthyroidism.

In this sample, this clonotype turned up a few times. The chain carries TRBV5-5 and TRBJ2-7; D possibly corresponds to TRBD1 (6 bases). The CDR3 has 17 residues. Trimming pared 0 bases from V and 2 bases from J, leaving 18 bases between. CDR1 and CDR2 (germline): SGHKS, YYEKEE (reference sequence). The CDR3 nucleotides are TGTGCCAGCAGCTTGGGCCCCCGGTGGGGGCCTACCTACGAGCAGTACTTC. Translating gives CASSLGPRWGPTYEQYF.

This clonotype was seen more than once but under ten times. The chain couples TRBV7-9 to TRBJ1-2; 9 positions agree with TRBD1. CDR1 and CDR2 from the germline V gene are SEHNR and FQNEAQ (reference sequence). The CDR3 extends over 19 amino acids. V trimming: 2 bases; J trimming: 2 bases; junction bases outside the gene matches: 15. The CDR3 here is CASSLWATGGREQNYGYTF. Here the CDR3 DNA reads TGTGCCAGCAGCTTATGGGCGACAGGGGGGCGCGAGCAAAACTATGGCTACACCTTC. The full variable domain, completed using reference TRBV7-9 and TRBJ1-2, is DTGVSQNPRHKITKRGQNVTFRCDPISEHNRLYWYRQTLGQGPEFLTYFQNEAQLEKSRLLSDRFSAERPKGSFSTLEIQRTEQGDSAMYLCASSLWATGGREQNYGYTFGSGTRLTVV.

The table lists this clonotype with many counts. The chain uses TRBV2 and TRBJ2-7; possibly TRBD2 for D (6 bases). V lost 4 bases and J lost 0, with 7 bases in between. CDR1 is SNHLY, CDR2 FYNNEI, per germline. The CDR3 contains 13 residues. The CDR3 DNA sequence: TGTGCCAGCAGTGGGGACTCCTCCTACGAGCAGTACTTC. As protein: CASSGDSSYEQYF.

This chain uses TRBV4-2 with TRBJ2-7; TRBD2 matches at 8 bases. V lost 3 bases to trimming and J lost 3 bases; unmatched junction nucleotides: 7. This CDR3 has 15 residues. Looked up from germline, CDR1 is LGHNA and CDR2 is YNFKEQ. The CDR3 loop reads CASSHAGGKVYEQYF. The CDR3 nucleotides are TGTGCCAGCAGCCACGCGGGAGGAAAGGTCTACGAGCAGTACTTC.

There are many counts of this clonotype. In DNA form, the CDR3 reads TGTGCCAGCAGTTACTCGAAAACGGGAGGCTACAATGAGCAGTTCTTC. This sequence encodes CASSYSKTGGYNEQFF. The chain employs TRBV6-6 and TRBJ2-1; 7 nucleotides line up with TRBD2. Trimming took 0 bases from V and 3 from J; bases not matched to a gene: 5. The germline V gene encodes CDR1 MNHNY and CDR2 SVGAGI (reference sequence). The CDR3 consists of 16 residues.

This clonotype was recorded many times. The chain carries TRBV4-1 and TRBJ1-1; possible D gene TRBD1, 5 bases. Deletions cut 2 bases from V and 5 bases from J, with 12 bases between. Germline V lookup: CDR1 MGHRA, CDR2 YSYEKL. The CDR3 consists of 14 residues. CDR3 sequence reads: CASSQRGEGTEAFF. The CDR3 nucleotides read TGCGCCAGCAGCCAACGTGGGGAGGGGACTGAAGCTTTCTTT.

There are many counts of this clonotype. The genes are TRBV11-2 and TRBJ2-6; D is unclear. V was clipped by 6 bases and J by 0 bases, with 6 bases between them. The CDR3 spans 14 residues. CDR1 SGHAT and CDR2 FQNNGV come from the germline V gene. DNA for the CDR3: TGTGCCAGCAGGTTCTACTCTGGGGCCAACGTCCTGACTTTC. As protein: CASRFYSGANVLTF.

The V and J genes are TRBV4-3 and TRBJ2-3, with TRBD2 matching 7 bases. Germline lookup yields CDR1 LGHNA and CDR2 YSLEER. Trimming removed 0 bases from V and 3 bases from J; junction bases left unmatched: 9. The CDR3 is 17 amino acids. This CDR3 reads CASSQDSWRERTDTQYF. The CDR3 bases are TGCGCCAGCAGCCAAGATTCCTGGCGGGAGAGAACAGATACGCAGTATTTT.